The entry below describes one T cell receptor beta chain. Here immunoSEQ multiplex PCR was the method, and the copy in TCRdb shows in-frame clones only, minus some. The sample includes some 700,000 clones, less than 95% of them seen just once. All of the donors resided in Nashville, Tennessee, and each was a Caucasian adult. This sample was included in a study of shared clonotypes between healthy human individuals. This CDR3 spans 15 amino acids. CDR1 is LNHDA, CDR2 SQIVND, per germline (reference sequence). V was clipped by 5 bases and J by 1 base, with 13 bases between them. This sequence joins TRBV19 and TRBJ2-3; D perhaps matches TRBD2 (5 bases). The TCR originated in a man aged 18 to 30 in good health. Some clones in this sample may be carry-over from other donors' samples. Sequenced material: memory CD8+ T cells from PBMCs. Documented subset: CD45RO+ cells pooled with CCR7-negative TemRA cells. In DNA form, the CDR3 reads TGTGCCAGTAGTCTGGGCATTAGCGGCACAGATACGCAGTATTTT. Translating gives CASSLGISGTDTQYF.